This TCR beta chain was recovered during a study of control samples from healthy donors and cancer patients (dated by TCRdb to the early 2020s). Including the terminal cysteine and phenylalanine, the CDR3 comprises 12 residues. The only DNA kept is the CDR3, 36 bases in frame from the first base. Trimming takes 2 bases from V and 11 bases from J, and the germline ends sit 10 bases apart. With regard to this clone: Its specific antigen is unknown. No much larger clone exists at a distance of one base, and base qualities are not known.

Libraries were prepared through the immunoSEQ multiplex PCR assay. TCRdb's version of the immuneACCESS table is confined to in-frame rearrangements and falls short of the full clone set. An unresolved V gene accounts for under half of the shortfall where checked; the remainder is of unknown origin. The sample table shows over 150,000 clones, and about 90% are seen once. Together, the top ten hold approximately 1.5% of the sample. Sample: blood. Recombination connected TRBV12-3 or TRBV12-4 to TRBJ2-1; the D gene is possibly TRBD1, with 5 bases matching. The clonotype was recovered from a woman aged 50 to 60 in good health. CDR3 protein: CASSLQGDKQFF. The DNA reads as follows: TGTGCCAGCAGTTTACAAGGGGATAAGCAGTTCTTC.